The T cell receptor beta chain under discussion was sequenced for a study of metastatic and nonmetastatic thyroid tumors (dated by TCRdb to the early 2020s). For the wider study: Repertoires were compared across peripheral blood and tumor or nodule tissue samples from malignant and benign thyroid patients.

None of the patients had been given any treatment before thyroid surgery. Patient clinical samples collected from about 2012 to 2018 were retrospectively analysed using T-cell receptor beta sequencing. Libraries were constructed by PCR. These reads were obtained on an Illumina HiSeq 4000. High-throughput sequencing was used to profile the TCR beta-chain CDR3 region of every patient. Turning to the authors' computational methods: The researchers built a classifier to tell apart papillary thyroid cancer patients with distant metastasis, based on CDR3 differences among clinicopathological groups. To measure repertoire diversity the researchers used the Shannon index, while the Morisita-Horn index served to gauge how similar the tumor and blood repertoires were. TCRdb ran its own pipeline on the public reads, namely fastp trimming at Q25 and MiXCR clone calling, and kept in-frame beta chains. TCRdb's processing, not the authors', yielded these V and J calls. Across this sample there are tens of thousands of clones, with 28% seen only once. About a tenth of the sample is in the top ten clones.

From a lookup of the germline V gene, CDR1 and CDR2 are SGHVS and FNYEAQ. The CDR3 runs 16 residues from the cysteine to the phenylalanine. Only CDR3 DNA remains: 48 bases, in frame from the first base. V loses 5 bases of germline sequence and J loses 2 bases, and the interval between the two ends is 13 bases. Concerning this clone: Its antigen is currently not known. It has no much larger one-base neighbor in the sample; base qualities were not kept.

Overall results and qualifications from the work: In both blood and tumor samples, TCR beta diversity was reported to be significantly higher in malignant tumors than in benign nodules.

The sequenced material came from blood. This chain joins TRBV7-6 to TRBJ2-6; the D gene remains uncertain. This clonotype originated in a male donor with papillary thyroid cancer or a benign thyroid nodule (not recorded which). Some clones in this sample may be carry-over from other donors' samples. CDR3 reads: CASSLGASTGANVLTF. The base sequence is TGTGCCAGCAGCCTTGGTGCTTCAACTGGGGCCAACGTCCTGACTTTC.